This T cell receptor beta chain was identified during a study of identical twins. Via MiXCR, TCRdb re-called the 5' RACE reads, giving one row per CDR3 protein. The repertoire holds around 1.7 million distinct CDR3 sequences, with around 33% as singletons. This TCR was recovered from a newborn girl in good health. Sequenced sample: cord blood.

The CDR3 DNA sequence: TGCAGTGCTACCAGGACTAGCGGGAGTTCTGAGCAGTTCTTC. Protein product: CSATRTSGSSEQFF. The chain carries TRBV20-1 and TRBJ2-1; TRBD2 agrees at 13 bases. The V gene's germline CDR1 is DFQATT and CDR2 SNEGSKA (reference sequence). This CDR3 has 14 residues. The V gene end was trimmed by 4 bases and the J gene end by 9 bases; junction bases not matched to a gene: 6.